This T cell receptor beta chain was sequenced during a study of technical replicates of blood from several donors. This CDR3 is built from 12 residues. The germline V gene encodes CDR1 GTSNPN and CDR2 SVGIG (reference sequence). The V gene lost 0 bases and the J gene lost 5 bases, with 7 bases spanning the gap. Libraries were prepared by immunoSEQ multiplex PCR; TCRdb keeps only in-frame clonotypes and omits some of them. The sample has tens of thousands of clones; just over 90% are singletons. The chain combines TRBV30 with TRBJ1-2; D is uncertain. The sample consisted of PBMCs. The TCR comes from a human donor in good health. Some clones in this sample may be carry-over from other donors' samples. In DNA, the CDR3 is TGTGCCTGGAGTGTTCGAGCTTATGGCTACACCTTC. Its protein product is CAWSVRAYGYTF.